The 12 T cell receptor beta chains below come from one sample, sequenced in a study of T cell responses to AZD1222 COVID-19 vaccine. Sequencing used immunoSEQ multiplex PCR; TCRdb keeps in-frame clones, though not all of them. The repertoire holds some 150,000 clones, with 75% to 90% as singletons. This material consisted of peripheral blood, taken after recovery from COVID-19. These receptor sequences come from an adult who had recovered from COVID-19.

The rearrangement joins TRBV29-1 to TRBJ2-7; 9 bases map to TRBD2. The V and J ends lost 4 bases and 2 bases, in that order; junction bases with no gene match: 9. This CDR3 is 15 amino acids long. Germline-derived CDR1 and CDR2 are SQVTM and ANQGSEA. CDR3 residues: CSVGTRLADTYEQYF. The CDR3 bases are TGCAGCGTTGGGACCAGACTAGCGGATACCTACGAGCAGTACTTC.

DNA of the CDR3: TGTGCCAGCAGCCAATGGGGACCCCGCACAGATACGCAGTATTTT. It is translated as CASSQWGPRTDTQYF. This chain joins TRBV3-1 (or the pseudogene TRBV3-2) and TRBJ2-3; tentatively, D is TRBD1 or TRBD2 (5 bases each). Trimming left V 2 bases short and J 1 base short, with 10 bases between. Looked up from germline, CDR1 is LGHDT and CDR2 is YNNKEL (reference sequence). The CDR3 loop spans 15 amino acids.

V gene TRBV7-9 combines with J gene TRBJ2-7; tentative D call: TRBD1 (5 bases). The V end lost 5 bases, the J end lost 0 bases, and 8 bases lay between the germline ends. The CDR3 has 13 residues. CDR1 is SEHNR and CDR2 is FQNEAQ in the germline V gene (reference sequence). The CDR3 region has the DNA TGTGCCAGCAGCCAGACAGTCTCCTACGAGCAGTACTTC. Translated: CASSQTVSYEQYF.

Only one count was recorded for this clone. This sequence joins TRBV19 and TRBJ1-2, with TRBD1 matching 7 bases. The trim removed 7 bases at V and 0 bases at J, leaving 17 bases unmatched. CDR1 and CDR2 (germline): LNHDA, SQIVND (reference sequence). This CDR3 has 18 residues. In DNA form, the CDR3 reads TGTGCCAGTACTTCAGGAAGTAGGGACAGAGAGTCTAACTATGGCTACACCTTC. Protein sequence: CASTSGSRDRESNYGYTF.

V and J are TRBV15 and TRBJ2-6; no reliable D call. The CDR3 extends over 17 amino acids. V dropped 1 base and J dropped 0 bases, with 10 bases sitting between them. Germline values: CDR1 LNHNV, CDR2 YYDKDF (reference sequence). The CDR3 reads CATSRARPASGANVLTF. In DNA, the CDR3 is TGTGCCACCAGCAGAGCCCGCCCCGCCTCTGGGGCCAACGTCCTGACTTTC.

This clone occurred once. The chain couples TRBV7-3 to TRBJ2-1; 14 positions agree with TRBD2. CDR3 size: 17 residues. Germline CDR1 SGHTA, CDR2 FQGTGA. V gave up 5 bases and J gave up 8 bases; unmatched junction bases: 11. This CDR3 is CASSPYRLAGGRDEQFF. In DNA, the CDR3 is TGTGCCAGCAGCCCGTACCGACTAGCGGGAGGGAGAGATGAGCAGTTCTTC.

The V and J genes are TRBV9 and TRBJ2-7, with 7 bases lining up with TRBD2. Trimming took 0 bases from V and 0 from J; bases not matched to a gene: 9. Germline V gives CDR1 SGDLS, CDR2 YYNGEE. The CDR3 sequence is 17 residues long. In DNA, the CDR3 is TGTGCCAGCAGCGTAGGAACGAGCGGGGCCTTCTCCTACGAGCAGTACTTC. Translating it yields CASSVGTSGAFSYEQYF.

The rearrangement uses TRBV18 and TRBJ2-7; perhaps TRBD2 as D (6 bases). Trimming took off 3 bases at V and 4 bases at J, with 10 bases between the two ends. The CDR3 totals 13 residues. Germline CDR1 and CDR2: KGHSH and LQKENI. The CDR3 is CASSPGAGYEQYF. CDR3 in DNA: TGTGCCAGCTCACCCGGGGCGGGGTACGAGCAGTACTTC.

CDR3 DNA sequence: TGTGCCAGCAGTCCGAACGGTCTGATAACGGAGAGCAATCAGCCCCAGCATTTT. Translating gives CASSPNGLITESNQPQHF. The V gene is TRBV28, the J gene TRBJ1-5; no firm D call. CDR1 and CDR2 from the germline V gene are MDHEN and SYDVKM. The V end lost 5 bases, the J end lost 1 base, and 21 bases lay between the germline ends. This CDR3 has 18 amino acids.

This clone was seen just once. The V gene is TRBV5-6, the J gene TRBJ1-3, with 12 bases matching TRBD1. Germline loops: CDR1 SGHDT, CDR2 YYEEEE. V lost 4 bases and J lost 4; bases outside the gene matches: 12. The CDR3 extends over 18 amino acids. The CDR3 here is CASSPKWGQGAQGNTIYF. The CDR3 DNA is TGTGCCAGCAGCCCAAAATGGGGACAGGGGGCGCAAGGAAACACCATATATTTT.

The V and J genes are TRBV11-3 and TRBJ2-2, with D hard to call. V lost 0 bases, J lost 8 bases, and 13 bases lay in between. This CDR3 is 15 amino acids long. Germline V gives CDR1 SGHNT, CDR2 YENEEA. The CDR3 here is CASSLDRAMSGELFF. The DNA for the CDR3 is TGTGCCAGCAGCTTAGATCGGGCTATGTCTGGGGAGCTGTTTTTT.

V gene TRBV5-1 combines with J gene TRBJ2-3; D remains ambiguous. The CDR3 covers 16 residues. The V end lost 0 bases, the J end lost 3 bases, and 14 bases lay between the germline ends. The V gene's germline CDR1 is SGHRS and CDR2 YFSETQ. The CDR3 bases are TGCGCCAGCAGCTTGGAGGGCAGTAGTGAAACAGATACGCAGTATTTT. Translating it yields CASSLEGSSETDTQYF. Full variable domain (outside the CDR3, taken from reference TRBV5-1 and TRBJ2-3): KAGVTQTPRYLIKTRGQQVTLSCSPISGHRSVSWYQQTPGQGLQFLFEYFSETQRNKGNFPGRFSGRQFSNSRSEMNVSTLELGDSALYLCASSLEGSSETDTQYFGPGTRLTVL.